This TCR beta chain was sequenced during a study of CD8 T cells in Susac syndrome (dated by TCRdb to the late 2010s). Background on the whole study: Repertoire sequencing was used to test whether CD8+ T cell activation and differentiation in Susac syndrome was antigen driven. The clonality of the CD8+ T cell repertoire was compared across 12 healthy donors, some 14 Susac syndrome patients and under 17 multiple sclerosis patients.

RNA was extracted with the RNeasy kit and roughly 0.5 to 1 ug was reverse transcribed using random hexamers. TCR beta CDR3 regions were amplified with the immunoSEQ multiplex PCR assay covering 54 Vbeta and 13 Jbeta segments. To correct PCR amplification bias, a synthetic template baseline was used for both primer optimization and computational correction. In the paper's pipeline: Reads were annotated to V, D and J genes according to IMGT and were analyzed with immunoSEQ Analyzer, with only productive sequences retained. Clonality was calculated as one minus the Shannon entropy normalized by log2 of the number of productive unique sequences. For each patient and control, public and private clones were evaluated within the 100 most prevalent clones. Susac-specific clones were defined as absent from healthy and MS cohorts, over a thousand published viral clones and other ImmuneACCESS disease sequences. TCRdb trimmed public reads at Q25 via fastp, called clones via MiXCR and kept in-frame beta chains. All rows with the same CDR3 protein become a single entry with the most common DNA and genes. The V and J calls here are based on TCRdb, not the publication. This sample is represented by fewer than 65,000 distinct CDR3 sequences; approximately 94% of them were singletons. Approximately 0.21% of the sample belongs to the ten largest clones.

Results and caveats for the whole study, not just this receptor: The study acknowledged that relatively few individuals were included in the TCR sequencing and HLA analysis.

In regard to this clonotype: Its antigen is currently not known. Base-call qualities are not available, and no considerably larger clone is one nucleotide away.

High-throughput TCR beta sequencing profiled peripheral blood CD8+ and CD4+ T cells from healthy donors, Susac syndrome patients and multiple sclerosis patients. The healthy donors served as controls matched for age and sex. Bulk CD8+ and CD4+ T cells were purified by magnetic negative isolation, while CD8+ TEMRA cells were enriched using FACS. Blood was collected in EDTA tubes and processed within 24 hours, with PBMCs isolated through density gradient centrifugation. PBMCs intended for TCR sequencing were cryopreserved in liquid nitrogen and thawed later in a water bath at 37 degrees C. Purity of sorted or isolated CD4+, CD8+ and CD8+ TEMRA cells was at least 90%. Sequenced input: CD8+ T cells from PBMCs. This TCR was sampled from a human donor in good health.

Here is the DNA: TGTGCCACAGTCCCCGAGAGGGGCATTGAAGCTTTCTTT. It is translated as CATVPERGIEAFF. This chain joins TRBV10-3 to TRBJ1-1, and perhaps TRBD1 as D gene, on 5 matching bases. The CDR3 has 13 amino acids, counting the end cysteine and phenylalanine. Only CDR3 DNA remains: 39 bases, in frame from the first base. The germline ends are 19 bases apart after V is trimmed by 10 bases and J by 7 bases. Taken from the germline V gene, the CDR1 and CDR2 loops are ENHRY and SYGVKD.